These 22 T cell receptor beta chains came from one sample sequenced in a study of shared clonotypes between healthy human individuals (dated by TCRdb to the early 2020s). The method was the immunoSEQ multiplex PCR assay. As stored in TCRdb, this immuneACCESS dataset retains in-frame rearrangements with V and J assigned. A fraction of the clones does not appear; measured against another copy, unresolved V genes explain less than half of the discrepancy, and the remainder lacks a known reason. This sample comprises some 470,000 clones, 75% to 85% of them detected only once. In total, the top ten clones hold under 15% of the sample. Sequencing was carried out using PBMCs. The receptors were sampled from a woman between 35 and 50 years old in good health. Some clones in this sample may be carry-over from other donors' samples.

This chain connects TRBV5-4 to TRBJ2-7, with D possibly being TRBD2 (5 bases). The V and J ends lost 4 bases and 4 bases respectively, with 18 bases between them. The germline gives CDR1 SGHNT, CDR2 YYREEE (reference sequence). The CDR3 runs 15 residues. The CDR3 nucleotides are TGTGCCAGCAGCCAGTCGGGAAGCGGCATTTACGAGCAGTACTTC. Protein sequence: CASSQSGSGIYEQYF.

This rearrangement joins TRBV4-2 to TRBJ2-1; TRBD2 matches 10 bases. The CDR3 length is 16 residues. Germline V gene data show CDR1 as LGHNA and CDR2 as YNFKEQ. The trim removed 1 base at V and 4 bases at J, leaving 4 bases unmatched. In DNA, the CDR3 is TGTGCCAGCAGCCAAGCTTTGGGACTAGCGTACAATGAGCAGTTCTTC. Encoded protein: CASSQALGLAYNEQFF.

The CDR3 sequence: CASSQEATSGNTIYF. The CDR3 DNA sequence: TGCGCCAGCAGCCAAGAAGCTACCTCTGGAAACACCATATATTTT. This sequence joins TRBV4-1 and TRBJ1-3, with D unresolved. This CDR3 region has 15 residues. Germline loops: CDR1 MGHRA, CDR2 YSYEKL. V was trimmed by 0 bases and J by 0 bases, leaving 6 bases between them.

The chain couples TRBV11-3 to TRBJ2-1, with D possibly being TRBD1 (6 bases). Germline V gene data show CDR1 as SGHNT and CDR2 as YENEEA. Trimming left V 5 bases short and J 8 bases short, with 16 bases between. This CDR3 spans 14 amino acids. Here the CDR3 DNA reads TGTGCCAGCAGCCAAGGACAGTTCTTCGATGAGCAGTTCTTC. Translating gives CASSQGQFFDEQFF. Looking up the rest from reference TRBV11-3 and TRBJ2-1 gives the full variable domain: EAGVVQSPRYKIIEKKQPVAFWCNPISGHNTLYWYLQNLGQGPELLIRYENEEAVDDSQLPKDRFSAERLKGVDSTLKIQPAELGDSAVYLCASSQGQFFDEQFFGPGTRLTVL.

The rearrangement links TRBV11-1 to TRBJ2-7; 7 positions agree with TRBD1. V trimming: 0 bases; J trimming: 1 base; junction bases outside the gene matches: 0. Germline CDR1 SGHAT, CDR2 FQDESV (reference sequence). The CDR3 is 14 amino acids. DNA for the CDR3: TGTGCCAGCAGCTTAGCACAGGGGTCCTACGAGCAGTACTTC. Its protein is CASSLAQGSYEQYF.

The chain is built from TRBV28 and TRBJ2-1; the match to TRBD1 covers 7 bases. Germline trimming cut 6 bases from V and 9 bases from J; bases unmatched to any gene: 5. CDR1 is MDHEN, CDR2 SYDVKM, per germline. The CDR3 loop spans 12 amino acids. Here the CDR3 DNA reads TGTGCCAGCAGGAGAGGACAGGTTGAGCAGTTCTTC. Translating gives CASRRGQVEQFF.

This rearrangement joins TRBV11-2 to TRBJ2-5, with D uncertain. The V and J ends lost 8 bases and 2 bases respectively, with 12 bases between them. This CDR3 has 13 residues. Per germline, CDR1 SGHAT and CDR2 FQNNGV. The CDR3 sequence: CASGSGLQETQYF. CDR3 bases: TGTGCCAGCGGGTCTGGATTACAAGAGACCCAGTACTTC.

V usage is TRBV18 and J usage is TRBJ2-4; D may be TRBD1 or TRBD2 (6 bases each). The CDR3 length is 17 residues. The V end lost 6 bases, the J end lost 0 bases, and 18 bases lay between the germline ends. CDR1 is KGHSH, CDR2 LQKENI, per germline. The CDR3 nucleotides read TGTGCCAGCTCCCCCCCCACGGGGGCCCTAGCCAAAAACATTCAGTACTTC. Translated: CASSPPTGALAKNIQYF.

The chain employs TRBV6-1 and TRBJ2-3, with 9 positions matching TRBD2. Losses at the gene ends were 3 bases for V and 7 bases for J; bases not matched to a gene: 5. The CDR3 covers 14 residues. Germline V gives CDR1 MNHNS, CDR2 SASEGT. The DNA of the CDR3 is TGTGCCAGCAGTGATGCGGGAGGGTCAAATACGCAGTATTTT. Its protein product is CASSDAGGSNTQYF.

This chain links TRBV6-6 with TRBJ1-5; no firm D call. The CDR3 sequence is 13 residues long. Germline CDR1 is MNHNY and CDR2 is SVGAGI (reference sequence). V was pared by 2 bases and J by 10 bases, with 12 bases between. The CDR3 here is CASSYVADDPQHF. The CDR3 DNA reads TGTGCCAGCAGTTACGTCGCGGACGATCCCCAGCATTTT.

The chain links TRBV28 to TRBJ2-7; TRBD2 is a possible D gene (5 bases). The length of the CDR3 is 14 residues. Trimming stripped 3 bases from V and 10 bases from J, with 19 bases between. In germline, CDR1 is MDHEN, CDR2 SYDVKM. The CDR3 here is CASSFLVGNGPQYF. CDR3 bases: TGTGCCAGCAGTTTCTTGGTCGGGAATGGGCCCCAGTACTTC.

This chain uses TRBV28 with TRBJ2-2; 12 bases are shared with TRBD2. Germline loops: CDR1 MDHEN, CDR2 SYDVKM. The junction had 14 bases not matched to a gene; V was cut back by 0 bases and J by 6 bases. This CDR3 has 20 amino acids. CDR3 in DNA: TGTGCCAGCAGTTTATGCAAGGTCCCTAGCGGGAGGGATCACCCCGGGGAGCTGTTTTTT. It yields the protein CASSLCKVPSGRDHPGELFF.

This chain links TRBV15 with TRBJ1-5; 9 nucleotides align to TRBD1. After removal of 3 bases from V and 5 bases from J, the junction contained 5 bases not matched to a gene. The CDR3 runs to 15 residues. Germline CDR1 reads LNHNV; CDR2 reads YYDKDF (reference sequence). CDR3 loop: CATSSKTGGYQPQHF. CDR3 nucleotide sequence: TGTGCCACCAGCAGTAAGACAGGGGGTTATCAGCCCCAGCATTTT. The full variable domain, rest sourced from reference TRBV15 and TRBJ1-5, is DAMVIQNPRYQVTQFGKPVTLSCSQTLNHNVMYWYQQKSSQAPKLLFHYYDKDFNNEADTPDNFQSRRPNTSFCFLDIRSPGLGDTAMYLCATSSKTGGYQPQHFGDGTRLSIL.

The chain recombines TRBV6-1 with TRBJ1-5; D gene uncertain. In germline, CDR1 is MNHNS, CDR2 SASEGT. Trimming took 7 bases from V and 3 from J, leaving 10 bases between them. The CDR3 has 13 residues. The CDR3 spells CASMVNNNQPQHF. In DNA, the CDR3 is TGTGCCAGCATGGTCAATAACAATCAGCCCCAGCATTTT.

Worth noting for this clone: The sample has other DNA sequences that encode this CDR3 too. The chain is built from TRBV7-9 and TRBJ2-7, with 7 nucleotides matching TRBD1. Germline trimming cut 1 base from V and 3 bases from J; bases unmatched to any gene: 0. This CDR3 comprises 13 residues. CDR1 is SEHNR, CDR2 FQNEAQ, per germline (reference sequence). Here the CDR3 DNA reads TGTGCCAGCAGCTTAGGGGACAGCTACGAGCAGTACTTC. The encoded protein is CASSLGDSYEQYF.

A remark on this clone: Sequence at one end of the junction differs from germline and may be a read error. The CDR3 loop reads CASNRDRDLANEELFF. The CDR3 region has the DNA TGTGCCAGCAACCGGGACAGGGATCTGGCTAATGAAGAACTGTTTTTT. The chain employs TRBV19 and TRBJ1-4; TRBD1 matches 9 bases. The length of the CDR3 is 16 residues. The germline V gene encodes CDR1 LNHDA and CDR2 SQIVND (reference sequence). Filled out from reference TRBV19 and TRBJ1-4, the complete variable domain reads DGGITQSPKYLFRKEGQNVTLSCEQNLNHDAMYWYRQDPGQGLRLIYYSQIVNDFQKGDIAEGYSVSREKKESFPLTVTSAQKNPTAFYLCASNRDRDLANEELFFGSGTQLSVL.

The CDR3 nucleotides are TGTGCCAGCAGTCCGAATCGACGCGGCTCCTACAATGAGCAGTTCTTC. Translating it yields CASSPNRRGSYNEQFF. This rearrangement joins TRBV27 to TRBJ2-1; no reliable D call. Trimming stripped 5 bases from V and 0 bases from J, with 14 bases between. This CDR3 is 16 amino acids long. Germline V gene data show CDR1 as MNHEY and CDR2 as SMNVEV (reference sequence).

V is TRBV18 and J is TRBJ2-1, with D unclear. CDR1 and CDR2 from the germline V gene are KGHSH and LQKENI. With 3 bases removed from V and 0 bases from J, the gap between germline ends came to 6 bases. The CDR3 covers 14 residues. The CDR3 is CASSPPSSYNEQFF. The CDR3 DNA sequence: TGTGCCAGCTCACCCCCCAGCTCCTACAATGAGCAGTTCTTC.

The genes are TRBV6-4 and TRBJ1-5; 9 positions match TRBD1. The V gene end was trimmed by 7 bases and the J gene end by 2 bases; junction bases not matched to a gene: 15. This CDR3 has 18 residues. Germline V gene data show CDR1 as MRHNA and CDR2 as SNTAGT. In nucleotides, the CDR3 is TGTGCCAGCACCCGACAGGGGGTCTTTTTCAATGGCAATCAGCCCCAGCATTTT. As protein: CASTRQGVFFNGNQPQHF.

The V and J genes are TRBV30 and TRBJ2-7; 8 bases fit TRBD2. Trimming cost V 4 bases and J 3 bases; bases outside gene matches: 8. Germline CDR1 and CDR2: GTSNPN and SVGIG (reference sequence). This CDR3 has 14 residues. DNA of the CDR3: TGTGCCTGGACTGTAAGCGGGGGCCTCTACGAGCAGTACTTC. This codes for CAWTVSGGLYEQYF.

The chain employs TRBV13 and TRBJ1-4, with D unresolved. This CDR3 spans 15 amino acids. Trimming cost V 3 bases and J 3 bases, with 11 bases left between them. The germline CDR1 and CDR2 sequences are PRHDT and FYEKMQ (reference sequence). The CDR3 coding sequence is TGTGCCAGCAGCTTTTCGAGACACCCTAATGAAAAACTGTTTTTT. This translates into CASSFSRHPNEKLFF.

The CDR3 loop reads CASGSGGGTIYF. The CDR3 nucleotides are TGCGCCAGCGGCTCAGGGGGGGGCACCATATATTTT. The V and J genes are TRBV4-1 and TRBJ1-3; 7 bases map to TRBD1. The ends lost 8 bases at V and 9 bases at J; junction bases unmatched: 7. The V gene's germline CDR1 is MGHRA and CDR2 YSYEKL. The CDR3 has 12 residues.